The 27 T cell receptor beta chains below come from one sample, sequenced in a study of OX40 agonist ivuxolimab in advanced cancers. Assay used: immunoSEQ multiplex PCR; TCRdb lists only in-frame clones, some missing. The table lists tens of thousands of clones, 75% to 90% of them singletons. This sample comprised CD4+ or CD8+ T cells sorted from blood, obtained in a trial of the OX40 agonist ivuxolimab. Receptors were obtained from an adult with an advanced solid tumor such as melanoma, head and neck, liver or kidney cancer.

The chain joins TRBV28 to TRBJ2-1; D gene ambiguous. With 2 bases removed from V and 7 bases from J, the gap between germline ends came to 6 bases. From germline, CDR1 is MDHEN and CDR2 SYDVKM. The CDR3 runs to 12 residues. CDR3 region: CASSLVRNEQFF. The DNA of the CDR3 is TGTGCCAGCAGTTTAGTGCGAAATGAGCAGTTCTTC.

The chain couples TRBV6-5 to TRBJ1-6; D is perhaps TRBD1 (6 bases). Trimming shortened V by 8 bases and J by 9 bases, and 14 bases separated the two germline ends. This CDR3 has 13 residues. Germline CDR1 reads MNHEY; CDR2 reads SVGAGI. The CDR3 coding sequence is TGTGCCAGCGCAACAGGGCTGTCTTCACCCCTCCACTTT. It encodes CASATGLSSPLHF.

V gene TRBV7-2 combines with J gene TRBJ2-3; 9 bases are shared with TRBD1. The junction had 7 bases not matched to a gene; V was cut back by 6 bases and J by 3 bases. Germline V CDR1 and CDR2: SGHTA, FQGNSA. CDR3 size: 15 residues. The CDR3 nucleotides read TGTGCCAGCAGACCCGGGGACAGGGTGACAGATACGCAGTATTTT. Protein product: CASRPGDRVTDTQYF.

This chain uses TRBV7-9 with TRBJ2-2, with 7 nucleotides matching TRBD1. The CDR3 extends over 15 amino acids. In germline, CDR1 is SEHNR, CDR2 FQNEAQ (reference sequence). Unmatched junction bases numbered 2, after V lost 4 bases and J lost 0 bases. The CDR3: CASSSDRANTGELFF. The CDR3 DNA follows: TGTGCCAGCAGCTCCGACAGGGCGAACACCGGGGAGCTGTTTTTT.

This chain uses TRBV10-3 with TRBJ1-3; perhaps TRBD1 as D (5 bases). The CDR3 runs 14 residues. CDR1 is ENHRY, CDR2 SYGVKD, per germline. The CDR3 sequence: CACSKGGAGNTIYF. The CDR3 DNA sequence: TGTGCATGCTCCAAAGGAGGGGCTGGAAACACCATATATTTT.

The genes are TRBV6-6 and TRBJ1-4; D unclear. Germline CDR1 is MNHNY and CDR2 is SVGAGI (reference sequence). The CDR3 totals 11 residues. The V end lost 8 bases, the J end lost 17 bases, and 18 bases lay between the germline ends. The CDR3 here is CASAAASDAFF. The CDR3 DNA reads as TGTGCCAGCGCGGCAGCTTCTGACGCCTTTTTT.

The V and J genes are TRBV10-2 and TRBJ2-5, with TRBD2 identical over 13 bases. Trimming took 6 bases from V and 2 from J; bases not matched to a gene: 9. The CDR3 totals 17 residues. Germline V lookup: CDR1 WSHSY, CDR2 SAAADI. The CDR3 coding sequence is TGCGCCAGCAGGACCCAAGGGACTAGCGGGATGCAAGAGACCCAGTACTTC. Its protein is CASRTQGTSGMQETQYF.

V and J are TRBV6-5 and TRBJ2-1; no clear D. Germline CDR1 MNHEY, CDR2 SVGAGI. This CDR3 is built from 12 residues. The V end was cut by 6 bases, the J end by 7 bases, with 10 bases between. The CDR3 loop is CASRTLPNEQFF. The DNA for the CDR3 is TGTGCCAGCAGAACCCTACCTAATGAGCAGTTCTTC.

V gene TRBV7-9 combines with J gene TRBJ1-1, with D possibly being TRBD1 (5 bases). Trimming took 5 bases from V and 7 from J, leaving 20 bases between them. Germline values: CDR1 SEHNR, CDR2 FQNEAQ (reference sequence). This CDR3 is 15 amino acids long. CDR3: CASSRQEGGVVEAFF. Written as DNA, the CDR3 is TGTGCCAGCAGCCGCCAGGAGGGAGGGGTAGTTGAAGCTTTCTTT.

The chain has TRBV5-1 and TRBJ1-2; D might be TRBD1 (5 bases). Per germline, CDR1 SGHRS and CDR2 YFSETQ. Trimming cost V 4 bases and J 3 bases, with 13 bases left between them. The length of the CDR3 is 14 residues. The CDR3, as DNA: TGCGCCAGCAGCCTAGGTCTAGGGGACTATGGCTACACCTTC. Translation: CASSLGLGDYGYTF.

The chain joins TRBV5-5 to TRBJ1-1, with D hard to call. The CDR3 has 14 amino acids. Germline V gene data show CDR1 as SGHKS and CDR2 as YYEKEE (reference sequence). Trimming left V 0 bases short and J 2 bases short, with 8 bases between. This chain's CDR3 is CASSLAVGNTEAFF. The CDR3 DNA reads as TGTGCCAGCAGCTTGGCTGTAGGAAACACTGAAGCTTTCTTT.

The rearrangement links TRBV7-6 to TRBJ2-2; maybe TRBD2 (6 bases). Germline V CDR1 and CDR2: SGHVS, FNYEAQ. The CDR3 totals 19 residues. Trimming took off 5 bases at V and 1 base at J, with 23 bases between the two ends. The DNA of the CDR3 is TGTGCCAGCAGCCCTGAGACGCGGGAAGGTTGGCGGAACACCGGGGAGCTGTTTTTT. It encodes CASSPETREGWRNTGELFF.

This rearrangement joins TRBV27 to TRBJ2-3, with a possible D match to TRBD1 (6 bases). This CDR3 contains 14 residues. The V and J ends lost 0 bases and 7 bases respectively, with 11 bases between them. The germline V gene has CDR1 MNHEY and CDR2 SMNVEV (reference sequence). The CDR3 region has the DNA TGTGCCAGCAGTTTATCCTACACAGGGAATACGCAGTATTTT. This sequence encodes CASSLSYTGNTQYF.

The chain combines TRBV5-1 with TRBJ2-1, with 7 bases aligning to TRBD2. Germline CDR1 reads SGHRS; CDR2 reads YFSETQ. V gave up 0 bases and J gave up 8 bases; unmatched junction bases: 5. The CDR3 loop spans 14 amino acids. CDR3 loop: CASSLGGREHEQFF. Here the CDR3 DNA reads TGCGCCAGCAGCTTGGGAGGGCGGGAGCATGAGCAGTTCTTC.

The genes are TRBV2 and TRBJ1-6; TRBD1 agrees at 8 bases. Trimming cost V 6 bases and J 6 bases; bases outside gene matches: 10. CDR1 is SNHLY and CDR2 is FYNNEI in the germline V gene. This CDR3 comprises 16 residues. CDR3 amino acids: CASSVRGPGSNSPLHF. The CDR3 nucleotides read TGTGCCAGCAGCGTCAGGGGGCCGGGGAGTAATTCACCCCTCCACTTT. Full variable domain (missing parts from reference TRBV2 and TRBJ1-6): EPEVTQTPSHQVTQMGQEVILRCVPISNHLYFYWYRQILGQKVEFLVSFYNNEISEKSEIFDDQFSVERPDGSNFTLKIRSTKLEDSAMYFCASSVRGPGSNSPLHFGNGTRLTVT.

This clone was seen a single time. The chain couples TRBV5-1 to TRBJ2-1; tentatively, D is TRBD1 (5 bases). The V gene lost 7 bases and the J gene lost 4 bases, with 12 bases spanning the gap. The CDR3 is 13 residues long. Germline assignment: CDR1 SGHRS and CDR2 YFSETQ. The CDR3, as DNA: TGCGCCAGCCGACCGACAGAATACAATGAGCAGTTCTTC. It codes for CASRPTEYNEQFF.

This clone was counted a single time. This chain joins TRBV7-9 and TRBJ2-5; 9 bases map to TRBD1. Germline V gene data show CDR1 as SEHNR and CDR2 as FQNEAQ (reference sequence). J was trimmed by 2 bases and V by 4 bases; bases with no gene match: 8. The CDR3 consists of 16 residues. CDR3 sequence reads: CASSSFGTGIQETQYF. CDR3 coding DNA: TGTGCCAGCAGCTCCTTCGGGACAGGGATACAAGAGACCCAGTACTTC.

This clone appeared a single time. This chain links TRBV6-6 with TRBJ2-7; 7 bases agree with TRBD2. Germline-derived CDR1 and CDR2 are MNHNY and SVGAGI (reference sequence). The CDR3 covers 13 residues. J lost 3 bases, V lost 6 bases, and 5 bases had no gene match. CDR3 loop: CASRPSGYYEQYF. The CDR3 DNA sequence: TGTGCCAGCAGGCCTAGCGGATACTACGAGCAGTACTTC.

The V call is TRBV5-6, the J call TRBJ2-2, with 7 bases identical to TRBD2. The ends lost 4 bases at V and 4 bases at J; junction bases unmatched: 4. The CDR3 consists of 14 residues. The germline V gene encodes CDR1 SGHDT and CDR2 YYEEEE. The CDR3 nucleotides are TGTGCCAGCAGCCCGGGAGGACCCACCGGGGAGCTGTTTTTT. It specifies CASSPGGPTGELFF.

The CDR3 loop reads CARGLAAVGEQFF. The CDR3 DNA sequence: TGTGCCCGTGGGCTAGCGGCCGTTGGGGAGCAGTTCTTC. V gene TRBV30 combines with J gene TRBJ2-1; 7 bases align to TRBD2. This CDR3 is 13 amino acids long. The germline gives CDR1 GTSNPN, CDR2 SVGIG (reference sequence). J was trimmed by 10 bases and V by 8 bases; bases with no gene match: 14.

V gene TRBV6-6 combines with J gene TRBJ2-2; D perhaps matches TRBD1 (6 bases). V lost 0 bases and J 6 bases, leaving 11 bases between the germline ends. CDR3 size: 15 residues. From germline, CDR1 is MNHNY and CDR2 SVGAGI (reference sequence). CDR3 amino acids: CASSYSNRAPGELFF. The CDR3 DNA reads TGTGCCAGCAGTTACTCGAACAGGGCCCCCGGGGAGCTGTTTTTT.

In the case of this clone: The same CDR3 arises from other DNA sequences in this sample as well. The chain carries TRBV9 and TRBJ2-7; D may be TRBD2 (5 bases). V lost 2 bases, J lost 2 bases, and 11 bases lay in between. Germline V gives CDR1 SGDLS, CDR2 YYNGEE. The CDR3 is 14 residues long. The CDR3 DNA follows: TGTGCCAGCAGCGTCGGACGGGGAACCTACGAGCAGTACTTC. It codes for CASSVGRGTYEQYF.

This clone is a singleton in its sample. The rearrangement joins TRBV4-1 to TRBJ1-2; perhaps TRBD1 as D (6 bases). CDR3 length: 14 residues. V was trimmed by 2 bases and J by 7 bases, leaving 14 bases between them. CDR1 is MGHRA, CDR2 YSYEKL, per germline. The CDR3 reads CASSQPGQRRGYTF. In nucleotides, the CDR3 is TGCGCCAGCAGCCAACCGGGACAACGACGTGGCTACACCTTC.

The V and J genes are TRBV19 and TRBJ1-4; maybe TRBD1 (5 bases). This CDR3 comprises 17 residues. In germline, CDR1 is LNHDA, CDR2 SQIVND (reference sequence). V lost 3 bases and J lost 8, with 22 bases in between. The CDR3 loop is CASSIGWPLRRDEKLFF. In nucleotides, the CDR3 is TGTGCCAGTAGTATCGGATGGCCTCTTCGTCGGGACGAAAAACTGTTTTTT.

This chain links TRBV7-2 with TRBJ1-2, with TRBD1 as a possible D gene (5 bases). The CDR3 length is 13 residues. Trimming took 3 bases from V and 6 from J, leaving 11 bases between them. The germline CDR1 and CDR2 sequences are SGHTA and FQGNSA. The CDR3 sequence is CASSFRQGDGYTF. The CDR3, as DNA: TGTGCCAGCAGCTTCCGCCAGGGAGATGGCTACACCTTC.

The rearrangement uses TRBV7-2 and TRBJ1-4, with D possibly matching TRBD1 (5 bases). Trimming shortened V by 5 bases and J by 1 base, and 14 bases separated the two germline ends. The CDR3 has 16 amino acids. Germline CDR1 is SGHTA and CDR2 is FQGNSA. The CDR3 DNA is TGTGCCAGCAGCAGGGGAGGTTTGGAAACTAATGAAAAACTGTTTTTT. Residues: CASSRGGLETNEKLFF.

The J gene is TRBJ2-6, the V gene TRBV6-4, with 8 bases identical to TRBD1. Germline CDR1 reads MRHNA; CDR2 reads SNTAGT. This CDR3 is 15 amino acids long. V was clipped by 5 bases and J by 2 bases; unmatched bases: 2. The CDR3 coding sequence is TGTGCCAGCAGTACGACAGGGGCTGGGGCCAACGTCCTGACTTTC. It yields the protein CASSTTGAGANVLTF.